The entry below gives a single T cell receptor (beta chain) sequence along with its context. Authors' methods: Reference gene primer amplification gave estimated nucleated cell counts. The assay was immunoSEQ multiplex PCR, and TCRdb's table has in-frame clones only and misses some. V, J and clone size were drawn from that table, and D and trimming were deduced from the DNA. This table holds roughly 150,000 clones, around 89% found once. The data originate from a study of blood T cell repertoires in COVID-19. Germline V lookup: CDR1 SGHRS, CDR2 YFSETQ. Trimming cost V 1 base and J 4 bases, with 11 bases left between them. This CDR3 has 14 residues.

This sequence joins TRBV5-1 and TRBJ2-5; D is possibly TRBD1 (6 bases). Sequencing was performed on peripheral blood. This clonotype was sampled from a middle-aged woman with acute or convalescent COVID-19. Written as DNA, the CDR3 is TGCGCCAGCAGCTTGAACAGGGCTGGAGAGACCCAGTACTTC. Its translation: CASSLNRAGETQYF.